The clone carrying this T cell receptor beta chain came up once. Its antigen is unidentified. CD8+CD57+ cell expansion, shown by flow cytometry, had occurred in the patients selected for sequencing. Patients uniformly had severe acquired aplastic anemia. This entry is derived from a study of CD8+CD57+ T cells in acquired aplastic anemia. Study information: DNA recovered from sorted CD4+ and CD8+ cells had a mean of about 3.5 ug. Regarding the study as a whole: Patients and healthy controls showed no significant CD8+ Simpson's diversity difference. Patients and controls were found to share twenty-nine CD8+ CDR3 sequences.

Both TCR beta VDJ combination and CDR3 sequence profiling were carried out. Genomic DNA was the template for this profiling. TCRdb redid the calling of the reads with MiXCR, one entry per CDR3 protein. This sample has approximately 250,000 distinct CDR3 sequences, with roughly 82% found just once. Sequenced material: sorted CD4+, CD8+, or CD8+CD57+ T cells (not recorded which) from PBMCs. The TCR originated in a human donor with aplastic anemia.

In DNA, the CDR3 is TGTGCCAGCAGCTTAGATATACTAATGAGGGGTATAGTCAATGAGCAGTTCTTC. Protein: CASSLDILMRGIVNEQFF. The chain has TRBV11-2 and TRBJ2-1; D could derive from TRBD1 or TRBD2 (5 bases each). V lost 0 bases and J lost 6, with 21 bases in between. This CDR3 has 18 amino acids. Germline lookup yields CDR1 SGHAT and CDR2 FQNNGV.